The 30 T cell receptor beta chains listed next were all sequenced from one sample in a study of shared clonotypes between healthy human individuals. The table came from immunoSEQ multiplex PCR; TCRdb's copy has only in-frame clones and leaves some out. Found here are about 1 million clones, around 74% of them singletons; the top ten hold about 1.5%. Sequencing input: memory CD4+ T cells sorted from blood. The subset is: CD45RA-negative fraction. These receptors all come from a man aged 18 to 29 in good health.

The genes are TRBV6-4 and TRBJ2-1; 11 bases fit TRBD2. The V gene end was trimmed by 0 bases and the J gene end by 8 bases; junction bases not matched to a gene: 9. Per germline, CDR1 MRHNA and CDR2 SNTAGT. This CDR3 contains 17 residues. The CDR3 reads CASSDSGSGGAVYEQFF. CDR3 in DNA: TGTGCCAGCAGTGACTCGGGTAGCGGGGGGGCCGTCTATGAGCAGTTCTTC.

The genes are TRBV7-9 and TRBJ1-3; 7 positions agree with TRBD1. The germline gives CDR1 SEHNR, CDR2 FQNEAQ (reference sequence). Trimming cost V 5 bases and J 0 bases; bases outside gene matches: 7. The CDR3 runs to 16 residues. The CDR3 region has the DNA TGTGCCAGCAGCACCGACAGGGCCAGCTCTGGAAACACCATATATTTT. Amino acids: CASSTDRASSGNTIYF. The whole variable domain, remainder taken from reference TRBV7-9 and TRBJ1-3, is DTGVSQNPRHKITKRGQNVTFRCDPISEHNRLYWYRQTLGQGPEFLTYFQNEAQLEKSRLLSDRFSAERPKGSFSTLEIQRTEQGDSAMYLCASSTDRASSGNTIYFGEGSWLTVV.

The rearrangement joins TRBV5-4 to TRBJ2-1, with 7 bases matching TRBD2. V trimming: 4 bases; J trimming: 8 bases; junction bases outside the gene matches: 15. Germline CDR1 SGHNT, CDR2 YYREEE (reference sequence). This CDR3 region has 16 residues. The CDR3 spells CASSNSTGRGVDEQFF. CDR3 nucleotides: TGTGCCAGCAGCAATTCCACTGGCCGGGGGGTGGATGAGCAGTTCTTC.

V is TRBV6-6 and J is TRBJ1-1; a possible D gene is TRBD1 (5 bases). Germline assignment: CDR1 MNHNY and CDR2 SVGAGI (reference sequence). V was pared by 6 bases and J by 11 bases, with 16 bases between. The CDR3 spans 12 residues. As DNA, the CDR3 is TGTGCCAGCAGAAATGGGGCGGGGTTGGCTTTCTTT. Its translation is CASRNGAGLAFF.

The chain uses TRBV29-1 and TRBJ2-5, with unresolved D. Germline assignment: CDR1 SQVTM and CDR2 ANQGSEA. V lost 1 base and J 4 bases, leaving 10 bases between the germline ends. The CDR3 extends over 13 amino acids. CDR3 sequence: CSVEVEPGETQYF. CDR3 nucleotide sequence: TGCAGCGTTGAAGTAGAGCCCGGAGAGACCCAGTACTTC.

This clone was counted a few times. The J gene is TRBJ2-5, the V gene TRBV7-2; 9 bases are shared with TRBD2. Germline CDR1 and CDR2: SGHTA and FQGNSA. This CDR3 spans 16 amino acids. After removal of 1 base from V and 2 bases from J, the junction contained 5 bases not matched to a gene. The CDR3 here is CASSLVAGVVQETQYF. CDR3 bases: TGTGCCAGCAGCTTAGTAGCGGGAGTTGTACAAGAGACCCAGTACTTC.

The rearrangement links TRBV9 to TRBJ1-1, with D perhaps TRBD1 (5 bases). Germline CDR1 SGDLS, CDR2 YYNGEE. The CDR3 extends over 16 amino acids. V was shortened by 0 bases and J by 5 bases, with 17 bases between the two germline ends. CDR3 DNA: TGTGCCAGCAGCGTAGGGGGTGGGACGAAAGGGACTGAAGCTTTCTTT. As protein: CASSVGGGTKGTEAFF.

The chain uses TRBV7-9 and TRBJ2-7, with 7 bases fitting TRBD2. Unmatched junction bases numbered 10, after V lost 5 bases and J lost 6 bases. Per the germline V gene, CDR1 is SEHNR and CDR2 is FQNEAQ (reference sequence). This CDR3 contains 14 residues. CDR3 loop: CASSQREVRAEQYF. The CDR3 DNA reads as TGTGCCAGCAGCCAACGGGAGGTGAGGGCCGAGCAGTACTTC.

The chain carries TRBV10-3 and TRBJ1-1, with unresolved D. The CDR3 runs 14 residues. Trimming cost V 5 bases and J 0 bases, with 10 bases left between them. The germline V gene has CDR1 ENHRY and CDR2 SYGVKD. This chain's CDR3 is CAISFGLMNTEAFF. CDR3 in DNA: TGTGCCATCAGTTTCGGCCTTATGAACACTGAAGCTTTCTTT.

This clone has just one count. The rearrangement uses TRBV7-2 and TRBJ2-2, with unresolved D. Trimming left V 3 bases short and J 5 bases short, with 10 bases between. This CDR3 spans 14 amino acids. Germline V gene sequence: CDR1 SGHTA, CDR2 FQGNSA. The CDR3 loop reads CASSFPQWTGELFF. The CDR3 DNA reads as TGTGCCAGCAGCTTTCCTCAGTGGACCGGGGAGCTGTTTTTT.

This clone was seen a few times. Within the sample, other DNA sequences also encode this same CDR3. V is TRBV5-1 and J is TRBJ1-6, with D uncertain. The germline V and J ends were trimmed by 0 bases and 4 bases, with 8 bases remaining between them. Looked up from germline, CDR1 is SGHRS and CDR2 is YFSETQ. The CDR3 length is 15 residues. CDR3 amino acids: CASSLEGDYNSPLHF. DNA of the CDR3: TGCGCCAGCAGCTTGGAGGGAGATTATAATTCACCCCTCCACTTT.

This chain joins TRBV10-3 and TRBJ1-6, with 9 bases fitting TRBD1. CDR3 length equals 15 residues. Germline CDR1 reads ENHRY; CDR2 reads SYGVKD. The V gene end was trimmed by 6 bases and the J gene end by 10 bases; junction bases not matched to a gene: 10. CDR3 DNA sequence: TGTGCCATCAGCACGGGACAGGGAGGAGAATCACCCCTCCACTTT. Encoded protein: CAISTGQGGESPLHF.

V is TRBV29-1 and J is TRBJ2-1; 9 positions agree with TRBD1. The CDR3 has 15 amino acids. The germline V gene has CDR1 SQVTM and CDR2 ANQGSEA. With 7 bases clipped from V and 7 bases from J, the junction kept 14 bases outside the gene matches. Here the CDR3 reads CSGTPWDRERNEQFF. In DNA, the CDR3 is TGCAGCGGGACCCCCTGGGACAGGGAACGAAATGAGCAGTTCTTC.

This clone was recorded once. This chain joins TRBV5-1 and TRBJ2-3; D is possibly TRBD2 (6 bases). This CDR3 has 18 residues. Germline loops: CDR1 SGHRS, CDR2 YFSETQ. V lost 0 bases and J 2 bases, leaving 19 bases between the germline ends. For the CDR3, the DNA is TGCGCCAGCAGCTTGGCCGCGGGACCAAGGATTTCCACAGATACGCAGTATTTT. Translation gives CASSLAAGPRISTDTQYF.

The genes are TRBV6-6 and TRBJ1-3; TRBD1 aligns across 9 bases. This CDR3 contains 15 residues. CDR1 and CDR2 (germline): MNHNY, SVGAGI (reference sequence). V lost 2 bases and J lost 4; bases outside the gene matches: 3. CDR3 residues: CASSYRTGVGNTIYF. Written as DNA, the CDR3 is TGTGCCAGCAGTTACCGGACAGGGGTCGGAAACACCATATATTTT.

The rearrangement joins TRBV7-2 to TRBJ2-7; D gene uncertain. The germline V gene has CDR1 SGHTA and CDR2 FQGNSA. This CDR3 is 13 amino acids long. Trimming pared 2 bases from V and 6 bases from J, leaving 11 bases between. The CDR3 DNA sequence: TGTGCCAGCAGCTTAAGCTCCGGGCGCGAGCAGTACTTC. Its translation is CASSLSSGREQYF. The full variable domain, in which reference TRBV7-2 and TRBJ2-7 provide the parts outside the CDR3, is GAGVSQSPSNKVTEKGKDVELRCDPISGHTALYWYRQSLGQGLEFLIYFQGNSAPDKSGLPSDRFSAERTGGSVSTLTIQRTQQEDSAVYLCASSLSSGREQYFGPGTRLTVT.

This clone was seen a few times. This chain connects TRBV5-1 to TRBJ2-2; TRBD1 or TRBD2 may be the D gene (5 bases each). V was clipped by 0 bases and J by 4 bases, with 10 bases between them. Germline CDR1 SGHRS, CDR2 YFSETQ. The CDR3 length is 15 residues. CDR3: CASSLVAGSTGELFF. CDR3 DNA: TGCGCCAGCAGCTTGGTCGCAGGGAGCACCGGGGAGCTGTTTTTT.

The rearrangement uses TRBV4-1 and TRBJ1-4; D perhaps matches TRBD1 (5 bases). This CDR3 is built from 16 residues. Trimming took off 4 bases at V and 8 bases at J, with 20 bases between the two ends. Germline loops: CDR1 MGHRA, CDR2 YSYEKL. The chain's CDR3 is CASSPSSTAVGEKLFF. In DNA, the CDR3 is TGCGCCAGCAGCCCCTCATCGACAGCCGTTGGGGAAAAACTGTTTTTT.

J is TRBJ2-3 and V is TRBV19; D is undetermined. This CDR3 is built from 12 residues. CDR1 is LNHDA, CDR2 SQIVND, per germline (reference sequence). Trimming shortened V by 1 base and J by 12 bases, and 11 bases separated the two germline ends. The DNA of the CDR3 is TGTGCCAGTAGTATAGTCGACGGAGAACAGTATTTT. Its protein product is CASSIVDGEQYF.

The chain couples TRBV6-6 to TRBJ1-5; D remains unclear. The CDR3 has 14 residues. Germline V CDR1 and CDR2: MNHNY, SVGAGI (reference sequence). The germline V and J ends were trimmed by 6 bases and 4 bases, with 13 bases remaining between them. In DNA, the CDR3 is TGTGCCAGCAGCCCTAGACGGAATAATCAGCCCCAGCATTTT. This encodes CASSPRRNNQPQHF.

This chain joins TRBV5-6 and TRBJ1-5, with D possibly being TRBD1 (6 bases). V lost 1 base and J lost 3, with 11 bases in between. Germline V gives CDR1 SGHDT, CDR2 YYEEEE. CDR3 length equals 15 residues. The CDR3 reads CASSLFDRNNQPQHF. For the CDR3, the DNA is TGTGCCAGCAGCTTGTTTGACAGGAACAATCAGCCCCAGCATTTT.

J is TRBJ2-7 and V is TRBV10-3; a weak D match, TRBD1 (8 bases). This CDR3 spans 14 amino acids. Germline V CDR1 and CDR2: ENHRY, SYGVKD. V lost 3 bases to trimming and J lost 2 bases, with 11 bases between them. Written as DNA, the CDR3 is TGTGCCATCAGTGAACAGGGGGGGACCTACGAGCAGTACTTC. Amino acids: CAISEQGGTYEQYF.

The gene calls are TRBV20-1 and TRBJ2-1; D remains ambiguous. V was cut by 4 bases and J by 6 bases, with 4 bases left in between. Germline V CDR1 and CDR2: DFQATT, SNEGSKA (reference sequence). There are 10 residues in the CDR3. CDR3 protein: CSANSNEQFF. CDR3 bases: TGCAGTGCTAACAGCAATGAGCAGTTCTTC.

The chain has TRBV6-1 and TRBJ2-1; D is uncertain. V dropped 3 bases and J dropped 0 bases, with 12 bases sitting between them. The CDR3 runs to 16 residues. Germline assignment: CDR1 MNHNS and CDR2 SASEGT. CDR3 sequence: CASSDHGKSSYNEQFF. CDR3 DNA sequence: TGTGCCAGCAGTGACCATGGTAAGAGCTCCTACAATGAGCAGTTCTTC.

The CDR3 here is CVIGDGSGNQPQHF. The CDR3 DNA sequence: TGTGTCATAGGAGACGGTTCGGGCAATCAGCCCCAGCATTTT. The rearrangement uses TRBV6-1 and TRBJ1-5, with D uncertain. This CDR3 contains 14 residues. Germline CDR1 and CDR2: MNHNS and SASEGT.

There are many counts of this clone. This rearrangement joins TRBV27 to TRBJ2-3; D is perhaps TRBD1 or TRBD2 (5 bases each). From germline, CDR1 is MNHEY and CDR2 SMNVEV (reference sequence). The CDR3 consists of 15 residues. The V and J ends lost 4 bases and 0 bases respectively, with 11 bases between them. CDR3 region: CASSSGRRSTDTQYF. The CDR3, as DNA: TGTGCCAGCAGTTCGGGACGCCGTAGCACAGATACGCAGTATTTT.

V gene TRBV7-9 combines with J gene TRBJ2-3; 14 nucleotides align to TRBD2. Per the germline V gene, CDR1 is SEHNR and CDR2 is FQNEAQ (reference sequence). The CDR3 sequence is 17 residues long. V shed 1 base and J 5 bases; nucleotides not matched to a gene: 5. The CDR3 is CASSLVGLAGAVDTQYF. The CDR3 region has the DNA TGTGCCAGCAGCTTAGTGGGACTAGCGGGAGCTGTAGATACGCAGTATTTT.

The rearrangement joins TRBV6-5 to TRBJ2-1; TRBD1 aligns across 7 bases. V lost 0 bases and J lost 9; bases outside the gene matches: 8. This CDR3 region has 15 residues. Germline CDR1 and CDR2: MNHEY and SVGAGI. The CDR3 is CASSYSGGLTGEQFF. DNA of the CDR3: TGTGCCAGCAGTTACTCAGGGGGCTTGACGGGTGAGCAGTTCTTC.

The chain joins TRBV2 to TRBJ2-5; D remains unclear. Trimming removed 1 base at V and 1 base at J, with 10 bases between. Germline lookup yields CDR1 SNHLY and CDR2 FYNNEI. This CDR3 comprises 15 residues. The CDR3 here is CASSEVWPAQETQYF. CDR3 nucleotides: TGTGCCAGCAGTGAAGTATGGCCAGCCCAAGAGACCCAGTACTTC.

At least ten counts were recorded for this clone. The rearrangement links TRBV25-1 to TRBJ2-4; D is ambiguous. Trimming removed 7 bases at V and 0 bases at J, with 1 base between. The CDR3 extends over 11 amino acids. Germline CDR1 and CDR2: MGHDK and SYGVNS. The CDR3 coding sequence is TGTGCCAGCACAGCCAAAAACATTCAGTACTTC. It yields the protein CASTAKNIQYF. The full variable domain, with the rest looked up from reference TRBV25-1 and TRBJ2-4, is EADIYQTPRYLVIGTGKKITLECSQTMGHDKMYWYQQDPGMELHLIHYSYGVNSTEKGDLSSESTVSRIRTEHFPLTLESARPSHTSQYLCASTAKNIQYFGAGTRLSVL.